The clone carrying this T cell receptor (beta chain) was observed a single time. Antigen unknown. V lost 6 bases, J lost 2 bases, and 8 bases stayed unmatched. Germline CDR1 is MDHEN and CDR2 is SYDVKM. This CDR3 comprises 15 residues. The data originate from a study of radiation and T cells in renal cell carcinoma. Overall study findings and caveats: Pretreatment tumor biopsies were lacking, so baseline clonotypes are unknown. Top tumor clonotypes rose in blood 2 weeks post-radiation, then contracted.

Time point of the sample: baseline pretreatment blood. Treatment given: 15 Gy SBRT to primary tumor, nephrectomy 4 weeks later. Sequenced by immunoSEQ multiplex PCR; TCRdb stores in-frame clones only, minus some. The repertoire has 130,000 or so clones, 70% to 90% of them found once; the top ten carry around 12%. The source material was blood, sampled from a patient whose treatment included radiotherapy and nephrectomy. The receptor was isolated from a woman aged 45-60 years with renal cell carcinoma. V is TRBV28 and J is TRBJ1-2; 8 bases are a match to TRBD1. DNA for the CDR3: TGTGCCAGCAGATCTCCGGGACAGGTGAACTATGGCTACACCTTC. Protein product: CASRSPGQVNYGYTF.